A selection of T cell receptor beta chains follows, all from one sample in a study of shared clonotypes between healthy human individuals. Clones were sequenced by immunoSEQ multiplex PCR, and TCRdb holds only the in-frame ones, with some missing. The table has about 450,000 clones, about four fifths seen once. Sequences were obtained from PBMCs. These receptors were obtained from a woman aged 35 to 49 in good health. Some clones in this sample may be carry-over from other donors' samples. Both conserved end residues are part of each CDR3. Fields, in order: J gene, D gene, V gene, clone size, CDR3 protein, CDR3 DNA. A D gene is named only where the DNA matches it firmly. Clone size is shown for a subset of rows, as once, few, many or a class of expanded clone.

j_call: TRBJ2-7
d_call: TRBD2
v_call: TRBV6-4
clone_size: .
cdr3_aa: CASAREGLAGVKQYF
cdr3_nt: TGTGCCAGCGCGCGCGAAGGACTAGCGGGAGTCAAGCAGTACTTC

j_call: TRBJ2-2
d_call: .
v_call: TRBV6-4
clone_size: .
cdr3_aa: CASSPNTGELFF
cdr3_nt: TGTGCCAGCAGCCCGAACACCGGGGAGCTGTTTTTT

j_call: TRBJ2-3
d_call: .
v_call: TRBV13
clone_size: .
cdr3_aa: CASSEPDRLTDTQYF
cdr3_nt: TGTGCCAGCAGCGAGCCGGACCGGCTCACAGATACGCAGTATTTT

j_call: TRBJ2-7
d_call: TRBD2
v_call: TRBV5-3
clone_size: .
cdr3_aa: CARSRDPSGRRTYEQYF
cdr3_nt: TGTGCCAGAAGCCGGGACCCTAGCGGGAGACGCACCTACGAGCAGTACTTC

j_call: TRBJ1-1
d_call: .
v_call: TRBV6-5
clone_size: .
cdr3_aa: CASSRPGHLNTEAFF
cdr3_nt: TGTGCCAGCAGCCGTCCGGGACACCTGAACACTGAAGCTTTCTTT

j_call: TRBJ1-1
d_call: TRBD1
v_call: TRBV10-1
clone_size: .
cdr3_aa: CASSVGTGTEAFF
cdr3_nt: TGCGCCAGCAGTGTCGGGACAGGCACTGAAGCTTTCTTT

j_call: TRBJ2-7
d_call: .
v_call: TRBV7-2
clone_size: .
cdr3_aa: CASSLVGGGPYEQYF
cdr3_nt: TGTGCCAGCAGCTTAGTTGGGGGAGGCCCCTACGAGCAGTACTTC

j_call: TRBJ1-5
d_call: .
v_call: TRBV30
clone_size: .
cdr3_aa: CAWSSRLDSNQPQHF
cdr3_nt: TGTGCCTGGTCTTCTAGGCTGGATAGCAATCAGCCCCAGCATTTT

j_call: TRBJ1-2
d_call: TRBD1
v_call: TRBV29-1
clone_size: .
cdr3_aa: CSVTGQGNYGYTF
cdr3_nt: TGCAGCGTAACCGGACAGGGAAACTATGGCTACACCTTC

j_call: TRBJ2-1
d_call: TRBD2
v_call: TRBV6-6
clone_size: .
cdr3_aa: CASKRTSGDNEQFF
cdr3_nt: TGTGCCAGCAAAAGGACTAGCGGTGACAATGAGCAGTTCTTC

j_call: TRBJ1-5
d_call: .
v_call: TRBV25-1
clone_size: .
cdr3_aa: CASRGHRDSNQPQHF
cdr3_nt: TGTGCCAGCCGAGGTCATAGGGATAGCAATCAGCCCCAGCATTTT

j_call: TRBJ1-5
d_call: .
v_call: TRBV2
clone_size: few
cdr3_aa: CASSFTGYSNQPQHF
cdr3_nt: TGTGCCAGCAGCTTTACAGGATATAGCAATCAGCCCCAGCATTTT

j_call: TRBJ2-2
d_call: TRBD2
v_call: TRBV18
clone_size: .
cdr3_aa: CASSLTSGSPSGELFF
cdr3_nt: TGTGCCAGCTCACTGACTAGCGGGAGCCCTTCAGGGGAGCTGTTTTTT

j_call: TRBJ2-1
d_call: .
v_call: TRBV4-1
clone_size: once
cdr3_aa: CASSQESSSYNEQFF
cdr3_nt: TGCGCCAGCAGCCAAGAAAGCAGCTCCTACAATGAGCAGTTCTTC

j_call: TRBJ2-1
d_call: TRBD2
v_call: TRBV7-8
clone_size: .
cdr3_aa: CASSFLAGGRNEQFF
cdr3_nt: TGTGCCAGCAGCTTTTTAGCGGGAGGGCGTAATGAGCAGTTCTTC

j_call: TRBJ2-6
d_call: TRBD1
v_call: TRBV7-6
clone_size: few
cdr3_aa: CASSLGTGSSSGANVLTF
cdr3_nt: TGTGCCAGCAGCTTAGGGACAGGGTCCAGCTCTGGGGCCAACGTCCTGACTTTC

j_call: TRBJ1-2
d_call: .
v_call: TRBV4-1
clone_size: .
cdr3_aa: CASSHNRVGYTF
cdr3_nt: TGCGCCAGCAGCCACAACAGGGTTGGCTACACCTTC

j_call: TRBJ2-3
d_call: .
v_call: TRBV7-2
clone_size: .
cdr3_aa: CASRPPVGTDTQYF
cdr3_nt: TGTGCCAGCAGACCGCCGGTGGGCACAGATACGCAGTATTTT

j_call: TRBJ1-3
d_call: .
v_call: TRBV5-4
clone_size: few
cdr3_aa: CASSWGIQTNSSGNTIYF
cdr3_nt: TGTGCCAGCAGCTGGGGGATTCAGACAAACAGCTCTGGAAACACCATATATTTT

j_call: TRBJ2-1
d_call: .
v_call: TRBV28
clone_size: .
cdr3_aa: CASNPGTAYNEQFF
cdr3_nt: TGTGCCAGCAACCCCGGGACGGCCTACAATGAGCAGTTCTTC

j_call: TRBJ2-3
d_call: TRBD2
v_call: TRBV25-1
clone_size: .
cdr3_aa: CASSDLGLAGAADTQYF
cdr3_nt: TGTGCCAGCAGTGACCTGGGACTAGCGGGAGCAGCAGATACGCAGTATTTT

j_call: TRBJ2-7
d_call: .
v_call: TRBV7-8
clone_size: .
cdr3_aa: CASSSPSVGADEQYF
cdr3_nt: TGTGCCAGCAGCTCTCCATCGGTGGGGGCAGACGAGCAGTACTTC

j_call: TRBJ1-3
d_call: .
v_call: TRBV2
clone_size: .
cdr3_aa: CASRDRGNTIYF
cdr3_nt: TGTGCCAGCAGGGACAGAGGAAACACCATATATTTT

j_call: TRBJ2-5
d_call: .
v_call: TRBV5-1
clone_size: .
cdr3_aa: CASTALIQGGGGETQYF
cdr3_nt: TGCGCCAGCACCGCCCTAATTCAGGGAGGAGGAGGGGAGACCCAGTACTTC

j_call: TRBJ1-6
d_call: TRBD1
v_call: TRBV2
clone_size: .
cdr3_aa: CASRDQGQVGAPLHF
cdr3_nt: TGTGCCAGCAGGGATCAGGGACAGGTCGGGGCACCCCTCCACTTT

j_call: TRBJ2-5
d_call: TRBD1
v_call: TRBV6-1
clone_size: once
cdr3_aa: CASSEVGAGGARETQYF
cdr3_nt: TGTGCCAGCAGTGAAGTAGGGGCAGGGGGCGCCCGGGAGACCCAGTACTTC

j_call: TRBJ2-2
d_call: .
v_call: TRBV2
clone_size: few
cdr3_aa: CASSPDSPTLTGELFF
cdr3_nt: TGTGCCAGCAGTCCAGACAGCCCAACTCTCACCGGGGAGCTGTTTTTT

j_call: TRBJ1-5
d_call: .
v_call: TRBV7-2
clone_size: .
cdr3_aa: CASSSTPGPQHF
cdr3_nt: TGTGCCAGCAGCTCTACCCCGGGGCCCCAGCATTTT

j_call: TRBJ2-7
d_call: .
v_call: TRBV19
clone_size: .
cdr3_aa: CASSHSKSDRLIITYEQYF
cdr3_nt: TGTGCCAGTAGTCACTCAAAATCAGACAGGCTGATCATTACCTACGAGCAGTACTTC

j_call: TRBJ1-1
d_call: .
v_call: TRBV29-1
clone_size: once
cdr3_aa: CSVSSTSSNTEAFF
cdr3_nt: TGCAGCGTTAGCTCTACGTCCTCGAACACTGAAGCTTTCTTT

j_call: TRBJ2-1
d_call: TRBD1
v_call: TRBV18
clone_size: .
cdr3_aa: CASSPRDRALYNEQFF
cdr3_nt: TGTGCCAGCTCACCCAGAGACAGGGCTTTGTACAATGAGCAGTTCTTC

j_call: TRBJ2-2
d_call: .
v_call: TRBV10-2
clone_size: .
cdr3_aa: CASSGPPGELFF
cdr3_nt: TGCGCCAGCAGTGGACCCCCCGGGGAGCTGTTTTTT

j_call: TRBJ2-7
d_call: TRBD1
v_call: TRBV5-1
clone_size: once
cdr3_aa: CASSPGTGQYEQYF
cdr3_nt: TGCGCCAGCAGCCCGGGGACAGGGCAGTACGAGCAGTACTTC

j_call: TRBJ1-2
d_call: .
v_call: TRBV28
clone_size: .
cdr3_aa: CASTPGPSGGYTF
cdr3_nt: TGTGCCAGCACTCCGGGGCCCTCAGGCGGCTACACCTTC

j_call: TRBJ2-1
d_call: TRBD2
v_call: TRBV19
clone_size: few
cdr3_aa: CASSRFSGNGEQFF
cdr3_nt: TGTGCCAGTAGTCGGTTTAGCGGGAACGGGGAGCAGTTCTTC

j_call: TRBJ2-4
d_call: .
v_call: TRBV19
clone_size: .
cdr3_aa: CASSPLELAKNIQYF
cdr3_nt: TGTGCCAGTAGTCCACTAGAGTTAGCCAAAAACATTCAGTACTTC

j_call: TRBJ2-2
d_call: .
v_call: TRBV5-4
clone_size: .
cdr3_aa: CASSRPDGTGELFF
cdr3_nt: TGTGCCAGCAGCCGACCCGACGGCACCGGGGAGCTGTTTTTT

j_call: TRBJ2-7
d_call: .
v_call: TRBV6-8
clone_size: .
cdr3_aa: CASRAGLSYEQYF
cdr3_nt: TGTGCCAGCAGGGCGGGCCTCTCCTACGAGCAGTACTTC

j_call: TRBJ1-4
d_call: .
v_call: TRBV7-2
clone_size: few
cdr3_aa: CASSLGLGGETTGEKLFF
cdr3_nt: TGTGCCAGCAGCTTAGGTCTAGGTGGGGAAACTACGGGAGAAAAACTGTTTTTT

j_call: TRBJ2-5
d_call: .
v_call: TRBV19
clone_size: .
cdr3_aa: CASRGVETQYF
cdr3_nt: TGTGCCAGCCGGGGCGTTGAGACCCAGTACTTC

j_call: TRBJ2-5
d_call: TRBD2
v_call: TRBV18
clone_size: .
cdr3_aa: CASSPKSAGDRETQYF
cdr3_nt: TGTGCCAGCTCACCAAAGTCAGCGGGAGATCGAGAGACCCAGTACTTC

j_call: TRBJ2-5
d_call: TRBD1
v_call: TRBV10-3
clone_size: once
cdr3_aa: CAISDFDRGYGTQYF
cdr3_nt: TGTGCCATCAGTGATTTCGACAGGGGGTATGGGACCCAGTACTTC

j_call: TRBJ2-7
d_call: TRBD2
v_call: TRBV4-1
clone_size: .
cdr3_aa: CASSQGLAGAYEQYF
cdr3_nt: TGCGCCAGCAGCCAAGGACTAGCGGGAGCTTACGAGCAGTACTTC

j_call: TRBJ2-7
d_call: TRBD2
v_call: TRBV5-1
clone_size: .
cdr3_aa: CASSLVLAGGAPYEQYF
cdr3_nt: TGCGCCAGCAGCTTGGTACTAGCGGGGGGTGCACCCTACGAGCAGTACTTC

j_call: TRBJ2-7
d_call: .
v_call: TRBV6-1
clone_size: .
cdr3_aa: CASSEKGYEQYF
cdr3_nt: TGTGCCAGCAGTGAAAAGGGCTACGAGCAGTACTTC

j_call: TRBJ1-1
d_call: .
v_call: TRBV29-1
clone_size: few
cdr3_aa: CSVVKGLGNTEAFF
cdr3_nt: TGCAGCGTTGTTAAGGGGCTAGGGAACACTGAAGCTTTCTTT

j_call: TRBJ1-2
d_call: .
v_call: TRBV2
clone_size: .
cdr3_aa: CASTQESKGYGYTF
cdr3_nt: TGTGCCAGCACCCAGGAATCAAAGGGCTATGGCTACACCTTC

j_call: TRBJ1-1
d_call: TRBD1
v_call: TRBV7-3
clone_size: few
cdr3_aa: CASSLPGQTEAFF
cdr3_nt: TGTGCCAGCAGCCTGCCGGGACAGACTGAAGCTTTCTTT

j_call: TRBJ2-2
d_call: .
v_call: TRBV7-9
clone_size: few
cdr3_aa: CASSFGATNTGELFF
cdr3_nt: TGTGCCAGCAGCTTTGGGGCAACGAACACCGGGGAGCTGTTTTTT

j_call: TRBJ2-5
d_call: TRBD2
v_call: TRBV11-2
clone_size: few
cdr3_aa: CASSSGTSGSSLYF
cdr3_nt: TGTGCCAGCAGCTCAGGGACTAGCGGGAGCTCTCTTTACTTC

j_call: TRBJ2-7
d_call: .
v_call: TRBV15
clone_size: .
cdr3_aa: CATSRPNRGYEQYF
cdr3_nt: TGTGCCACCAGCAGGCCCAATCGGGGATACGAGCAGTACTTC

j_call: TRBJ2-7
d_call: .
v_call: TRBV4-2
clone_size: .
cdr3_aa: CASSRSTTDSYEQYF
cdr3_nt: TGTGCCAGCAGCCGTTCCACTACCGACTCCTACGAGCAGTACTTC

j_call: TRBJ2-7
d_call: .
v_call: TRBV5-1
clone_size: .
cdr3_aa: CASSLASTAHYEQYF
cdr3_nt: TGCGCCAGCAGCTTGGCCTCCACAGCTCACTACGAGCAGTACTTC

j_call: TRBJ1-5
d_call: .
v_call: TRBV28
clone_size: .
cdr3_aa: CASSFQDLSNQPQHF
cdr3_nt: TGTGCCAGCAGTTTTCAGGATCTTAGCAATCAGCCCCAGCATTTT

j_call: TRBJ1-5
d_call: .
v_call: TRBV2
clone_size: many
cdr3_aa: CASSESYSNQPQHF
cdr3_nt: TGTGCCAGCAGTGAGTCATATAGCAATCAGCCCCAGCATTTT

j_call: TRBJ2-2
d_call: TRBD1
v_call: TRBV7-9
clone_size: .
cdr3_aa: CARLSSQGRGQNTGELFF
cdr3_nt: TGTGCCAGGCTTTCCTCTCAGGGCAGGGGGCAGAACACCGGGGAGCTGTTTTTT

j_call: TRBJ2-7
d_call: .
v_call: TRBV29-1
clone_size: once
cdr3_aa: CSGKGGSYEQYF
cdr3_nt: TGCAGCGGTAAAGGGGGGTCCTACGAGCAGTACTTC

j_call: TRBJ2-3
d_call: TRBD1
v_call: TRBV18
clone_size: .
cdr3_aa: CASSSGQGAIDTQYF
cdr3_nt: TGTGCCAGCTCATCGGGACAGGGGGCTATAGATACGCAGTATTTT